This TCR beta chain is drawn from a study of shared clonotypes between healthy human individuals. This clone was observed a few times. Unsorted PBMC DNA sequencing spanned ten immunoSEQ deep assay plates. Repertoires were generated with immunoSEQ multiplex PCR, while TCRdb's copy carries only in-frame clones and drops some. Of about 530,000 clones listed, roughly 79% are singletons. Trimming stripped 4 bases from V and 1 base from J, with 14 bases between. CDR3 length: 16 amino acids. CDR1 SGDLS and CDR2 YYNGEE come from the germline V gene. Nashville, Tennessee was home to all donors, each a Caucasian adult. Genomic DNA of unsorted samples came from some 90 million PBMCs.

The sample taken for sequencing was PBMCs. The source is a woman aged 40-49 years in good health. Some clones in this sample may be carry-over from other donors' samples. This chain joins TRBV9 and TRBJ2-2; D call uncertain. CDR3 loop: CASSLRGLENTGELFF. The CDR3 DNA sequence: TGTGCCAGCAGCCTCAGAGGTCTAGAGAACACCGGGGAGCTGTTTTTT.